This T cell receptor beta chain was recorded in a study of T cell repertoires in cytomegalovirus infection. At the level of the study: An indication of both CMV infection and matching HLA type came from public TCR beta signatures. Study outcomes and limitations: The ex vivo response was dominated by HLA-C-restricted CMV-specific TCR beta clonotypes. Cumulative public TCR beta family frequency identified CMV carriers with the relevant HLA.

This clonotype was detected only a few times. Antigen specificity is unknown. TCRdb reprocessed the reads with MiXCR, giving one entry per CDR3 protein. The sample has 310,000 or so distinct CDR3 sequences, about 25% seen once. This CDR3 has 16 residues. The J segment lost 2 bases and the V segment lost 6 bases, leaving 9 bases of the junction unmatched. CDR1 and CDR2 (germline): MDHEN, SYDVKM. The clonotype was recovered from a human donor in good health (CMV status not recorded). Some clones in this sample may be carry-over from other donors' samples. This specimen was cultured PBMCs, taken from culture after CMV antigen stimulation. The chain links TRBV28 to TRBJ2-3, with 9 positions matching TRBD2. The CDR3 loop reads CASSSSTSGNTDTQYF. As DNA, the CDR3 is TGTGCCAGCAGCTCATCGACTAGCGGAAACACAGATACGCAGTATTTT.